The rows below give T cell receptor beta chains drawn from one sample of a study of blood T cell repertoires in COVID-19. Here immunoSEQ multiplex PCR was the method, and the copy in TCRdb shows in-frame clones only, minus some. The sample holds about 110,000 clones, about 75% seen once. The source material was peripheral blood. These receptors were obtained from a man of 80 years or more with acute or convalescent COVID-19. Both conserved end residues are part of each CDR3. A row's size may be missing; if present it is once, few, many or a size class.

v_gene	j_gene	abundance	CDR3aa
TRBV19	TRBJ2-2	few	CASSPDSDGTRGGELFF
TRBV24-1	TRBJ2-1	.	CATGTSGTSGEQFF
TRBV10-3	TRBJ2-3	.	CAVTSTDTQYF
TRBV2	TRBJ2-1	.	CASIWTSGGGQFF
TRBV3-1/TRBV3-2	TRBJ2-2	once	CASSSGSSGELFF
TRBV7-9	TRBJ1-2	few	CASSLYSDGYTF
TRBV7-2	TRBJ1-2	.	CASSLELRGGYTF
TRBV7-9	TRBJ2-4	.	CASSFGLLGGRGDIQYF
TRBV3-1/TRBV3-2	TRBJ2-1	.	CASSQGRGLYEQFF
TRBV7-9	TRBJ2-5	.	CASSFGGGLQETQYF
TRBV28	TRBJ2-3	.	CASSLGLAGYTDTQYF
TRBV7-2	TRBJ2-3	.	CASSLVAGTSTDTQYF
TRBV5-6	TRBJ2-7	few	CASSLEWTSGSNHEQYF
TRBV7-9	TRBJ2-5	.	CASSFRSGLDQETQYF
TRBV11-2	TRBJ2-7	.	CASSMTSGSNEQYF
TRBV9	TRBJ1-1	.	CASSVNWNTEAFF